The rows below give T cell receptor beta chains drawn from one sample of a study of regulatory dendritic cells for organ transplantation. Using immunoSEQ multiplex PCR, the repertoire was profiled, and TCRdb retains in-frame clones only, with some absent. The sample lists roughly 27,000 clones, roughly 85% occurring once. The specimen sequenced was memory CD4+ T cells from blood. The receptors shown here come from a human donor in good health. Each CDR3 is given without its conserved first and last residue.

v_gene: TRBV10-3; j_gene: TRBJ2-7; CDR3aa: AISGTGTGAYEQY
v_gene: TRBV28; j_gene: TRBJ2-5; CDR3aa: ASSKGGPSGVETQY
v_gene: TRBV18; j_gene: TRBJ2-3; CDR3aa: ASSPRGGFGTDTQY
v_gene: TRBV18; j_gene: TRBJ2-5; CDR3aa: ASSGGRETQY
v_gene: TRBV7-2; j_gene: TRBJ2-5; CDR3aa: ASSPRTGEETQY
v_gene: TRBV5-6; j_gene: TRBJ2-7; CDR3aa: ASSQRTGAYEQY
v_gene: TRBV10-3; j_gene: TRBJ1-4; CDR3aa: AISLSGEKLF
v_gene: TRBV4-1; j_gene: TRBJ1-1; CDR3aa: ASSQGGPTTREAF
v_gene: TRBV11-3; j_gene: TRBJ2-3; CDR3aa: ASSSGTSVTDTQY
v_gene: TRBV28; j_gene: TRBJ2-1; CDR3aa: ASSPGDRASDEQF
v_gene: TRBV29-1; j_gene: TRBJ1-3; CDR3aa: SVQTERDSGNTIY
v_gene: TRBV7-9; j_gene: TRBJ2-3; CDR3aa: AIAGALANTDTQY
v_gene: TRBV4-3; j_gene: TRBJ1-5; CDR3aa: ASSHVLGERPQH
v_gene: TRBV6-1; j_gene: TRBJ1-1; CDR3aa: ASKFLGNTEAF
v_gene: TRBV5-4; j_gene: TRBJ2-5; CDR3aa: ASSLGRQGMVETQY
v_gene: TRBV7-2; j_gene: TRBJ2-7; CDR3aa: ASSPSAIQVYEQY
v_gene: TRBV14; j_gene: TRBJ2-7; CDR3aa: ASSPWGQGTYEQY
v_gene: TRBV18; j_gene: TRBJ2-7; CDR3aa: ASSPGTSGREQY
v_gene: TRBV30; j_gene: TRBJ1-5; CDR3aa: AWSPINFLTGRNQPQH
v_gene: TRBV14; j_gene: TRBJ2-7; CDR3aa: ASAVQGAGEQY
v_gene: TRBV4-2; j_gene: TRBJ2-7; CDR3aa: ASSLTGGYEQY
v_gene: TRBV18; j_gene: TRBJ2-5; CDR3aa: ASSPGEETQY
v_gene: TRBV4-1; j_gene: TRBJ2-1; CDR3aa: ASSLDGGQVRNEQF
v_gene: TRBV7-9; j_gene: TRBJ2-3; CDR3aa: ASSWDREQDTQY
v_gene: TRBV9; j_gene: TRBJ1-2; CDR3aa: ASSVAPGSKAYGYT
v_gene: TRBV7-3; j_gene: TRBJ1-1; CDR3aa: VAGVNTEAF
v_gene: TRBV28; j_gene: TRBJ1-5; CDR3aa: ASSYQTDQPQH
v_gene: TRBV5-1; j_gene: TRBJ1-2; CDR3aa: ASSGGDGPNYGYT
v_gene: TRBV11-3; j_gene: TRBJ2-7; CDR3aa: ASSLELGGGPYEQY
v_gene: TRBV30; j_gene: TRBJ1-2; CDR3aa: AWSGQGLFYGYT
v_gene: TRBV7-2; j_gene: TRBJ1-3; CDR3aa: ASSLSQGKVPGNTIY
v_gene: TRBV28; j_gene: TRBJ2-7; CDR3aa: ASRTAGTLLHEQY
v_gene: TRBV6-5; j_gene: TRBJ2-4; CDR3aa: ASRGGVRNIQY
v_gene: TRBV18; j_gene: TRBJ2-4; CDR3aa: ASSPQVSSGSKNIQY
v_gene: TRBV7-9; j_gene: TRBJ2-7; CDR3aa: ASSLSGAYEQY
v_gene: TRBV18; j_gene: TRBJ2-3; CDR3aa: ASSLRGDTQY
v_gene: TRBV14; j_gene: TRBJ2-7; CDR3aa: ASSRTGGIYEQY
v_gene: TRBV5-6; j_gene: TRBJ1-3; CDR3aa: ASSLARQSSGNTIY
v_gene: TRBV7-2; j_gene: TRBJ2-1; CDR3aa: ASTPTQLSNEQF
v_gene: TRBV19; j_gene: TRBJ1-4; CDR3aa: ASSKGGTANEKLF